The 9 T cell receptor beta chains below all came from one sample that was sequenced in a study of blood T cell repertoires in COVID-19. Produced via immunoSEQ multiplex PCR; TCRdb's table is partial and in-frame only. Among 300,000 to 450,000 clones listed, more than 80% were seen once. The sample was peripheral blood. These receptor sequences come from a woman aged 25 to 39 with COVID-19, enrolled during active disease.

This rearrangement joins TRBV3-1 (or the pseudogene TRBV3-2) to TRBJ2-1; 7 bases match TRBD2. J was trimmed by 13 bases and V by 4 bases; bases with no gene match: 7. The CDR3 is 12 residues long. Germline CDR1 is LGHDT and CDR2 is YNNKEL (reference sequence). The CDR3 nucleotides read TGTGCCAGCAGCCGGGACTATATATCTCAGTTCTTC. Translation gives CASSRDYISQFF.

The J gene is TRBJ2-3, the V gene TRBV3-1 (or the pseudogene TRBV3-2); D is possibly TRBD1 (5 bases). CDR3 length equals 16 residues. The V gene lost 0 bases and the J gene lost 2 bases, with 12 bases spanning the gap. Germline V gene sequence: CDR1 LGHDT, CDR2 YNNKEL (reference sequence). The CDR3 spells CASSQDPGYYTDTQYF. The CDR3 nucleotides read TGTGCCAGCAGCCAAGACCCAGGGTATTACACAGATACGCAGTATTTT.

The CDR3 sequence: CASSTVVGANQPQHF. CDR3 DNA sequence: TGTGCCAGTAGTACAGTGGTGGGGGCCAATCAGCCCCAGCATTTT. The V call is TRBV19, the J call TRBJ1-5, with D possibly TRBD1 on 6 matching bases. Germline CDR1 and CDR2: LNHDA and SQIVND (reference sequence). This CDR3 region has 15 residues. V was cut by 4 bases and J by 3 bases, with 13 bases left in between.

The chain recombines TRBV15 with TRBJ2-7; unclear D gene. The V gene lost 3 bases and the J gene lost 5 bases, with 5 bases spanning the gap. The CDR3 totals 11 residues. Germline values: CDR1 LNHNV, CDR2 YYDKDF (reference sequence). The CDR3 region has the DNA TGTGCCACCAGCAGCTTCCACGAGCAGTACTTC. Its translation: CATSSFHEQYF.

This chain links TRBV11-2 with TRBJ1-1; D remains ambiguous. Trimming removed 3 bases from V and 1 base from J, with 12 bases in between. The CDR3 loop spans 15 amino acids. From germline, CDR1 is SGHAT and CDR2 FQNNGV. DNA for the CDR3: TGTGCCAGCAGCTTCGTCGGTTATGCGAACACTGAAGCTTTCTTT. As protein: CASSFVGYANTEAFF.

The chain links TRBV19 to TRBJ2-3, with TRBD1 identical over 10 bases. Germline CDR1 reads LNHDA; CDR2 reads SQIVND (reference sequence). With 10 bases clipped from V and 8 bases from J, the junction kept 9 bases outside the gene matches. CDR3 length: 13 residues. The CDR3 region is CATATGGAGTQYF. In nucleotides, the CDR3 is TGTGCCACCGCGACAGGGGGCGCAGGTACGCAGTATTTT.

V and J are TRBV10-3 and TRBJ2-1, with 10 nucleotides matching TRBD2. Looked up from germline, CDR1 is ENHRY and CDR2 is SYGVKD. This CDR3 comprises 17 residues. V lost 0 bases to trimming and J lost 3 bases; unmatched junction nucleotides: 5. This chain's CDR3 is CAISESTLAGDYNEQFF. As DNA, the CDR3 is TGTGCCATCAGTGAGTCGACCCTAGCGGGGGACTACAATGAGCAGTTCTTC.

V usage is TRBV28 and J usage is TRBJ2-5; possible D gene TRBD2, 5 bases. V lost 5 bases to trimming and J lost 1 base, with 11 bases between them. This CDR3 spans 14 amino acids. CDR1 and CDR2 from the germline V gene are MDHEN and SYDVKM. CDR3 in DNA: TGTGCCAGCAGTCCCCCGGGGTTCCAAGAGACCCAGTACTTC. It is translated as CASSPPGFQETQYF.

In this sample, this clone turned up a few times. V usage is TRBV6-5 and J usage is TRBJ1-2; a possible D gene is TRBD1 (6 bases). CDR1 and CDR2 from the germline V gene are MNHEY and SVGAGI. V gave up 5 bases and J gave up 7 bases, with 14 bases separating them. The CDR3 has 13 residues. CDR3 region: CASSKTGLRGYTF. CDR3 nucleotides: TGTGCCAGCAGTAAAACAGGGCTCCGTGGCTACACCTTC.